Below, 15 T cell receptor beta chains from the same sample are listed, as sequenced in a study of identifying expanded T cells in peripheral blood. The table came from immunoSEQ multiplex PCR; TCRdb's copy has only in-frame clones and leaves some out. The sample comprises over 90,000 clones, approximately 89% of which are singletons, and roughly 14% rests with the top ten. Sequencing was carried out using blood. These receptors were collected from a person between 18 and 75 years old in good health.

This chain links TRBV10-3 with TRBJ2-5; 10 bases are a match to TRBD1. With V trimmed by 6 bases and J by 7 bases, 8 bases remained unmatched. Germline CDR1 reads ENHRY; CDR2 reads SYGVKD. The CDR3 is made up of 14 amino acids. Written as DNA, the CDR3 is TGTGCCATCAGCAACGGGACAGGGGTGGGGACCCAGTACTTC. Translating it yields CAISNGTGVGTQYF.

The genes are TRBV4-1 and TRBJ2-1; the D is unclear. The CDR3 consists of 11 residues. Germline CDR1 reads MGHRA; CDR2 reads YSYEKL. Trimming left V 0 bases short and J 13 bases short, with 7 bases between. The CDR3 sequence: CASSQEGSQFF. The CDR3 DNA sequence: TGCGCCAGCAGCCAAGAAGGATCTCAGTTCTTC.

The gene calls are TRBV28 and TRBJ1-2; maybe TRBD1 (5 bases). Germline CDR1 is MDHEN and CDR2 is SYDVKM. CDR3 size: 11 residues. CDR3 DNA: TGTGCGACAGAAACTAACTATGGCTACACCTTC. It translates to CATETNYGYTF.

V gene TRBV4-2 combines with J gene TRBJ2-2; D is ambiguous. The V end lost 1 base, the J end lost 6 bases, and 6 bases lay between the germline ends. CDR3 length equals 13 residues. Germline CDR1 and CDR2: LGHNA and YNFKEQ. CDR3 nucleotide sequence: TGTGCCAGCAGCCAAGGGACCGCCGGGGAGCTGTTTTTT. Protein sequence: CASSQGTAGELFF.

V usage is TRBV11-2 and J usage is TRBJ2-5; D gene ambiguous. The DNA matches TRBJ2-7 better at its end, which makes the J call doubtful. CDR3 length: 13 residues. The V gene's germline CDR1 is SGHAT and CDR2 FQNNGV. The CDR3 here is CASSLELGYEQYF. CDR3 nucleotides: TGTGCCAGCAGCTTAGAATTGGGCTACGAGCAGTACTTC.

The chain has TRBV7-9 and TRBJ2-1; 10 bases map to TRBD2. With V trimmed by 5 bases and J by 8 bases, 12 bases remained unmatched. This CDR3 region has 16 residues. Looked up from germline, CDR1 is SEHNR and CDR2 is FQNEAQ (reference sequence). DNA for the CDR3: TGTGCCAGCAGCCCCAGCCCGCTAGCGGGAGCGTATGAGCAGTTCTTC. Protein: CASSPSPLAGAYEQFF.

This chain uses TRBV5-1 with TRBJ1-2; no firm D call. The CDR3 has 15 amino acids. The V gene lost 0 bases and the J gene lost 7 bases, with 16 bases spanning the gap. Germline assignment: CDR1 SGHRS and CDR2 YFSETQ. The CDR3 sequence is CASSLAGPGAGGYTF. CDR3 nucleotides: TGCGCCAGCAGCTTGGCCGGGCCAGGAGCGGGTGGCTACACCTTC.

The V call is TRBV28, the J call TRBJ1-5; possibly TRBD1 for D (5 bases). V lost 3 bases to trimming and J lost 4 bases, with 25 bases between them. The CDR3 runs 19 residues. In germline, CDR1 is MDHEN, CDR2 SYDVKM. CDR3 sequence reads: CASSFPLGAPDGINQPQHF. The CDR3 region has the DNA TGTGCCAGCAGTTTCCCGTTAGGGGCCCCGGACGGAATTAATCAGCCCCAGCATTTT.

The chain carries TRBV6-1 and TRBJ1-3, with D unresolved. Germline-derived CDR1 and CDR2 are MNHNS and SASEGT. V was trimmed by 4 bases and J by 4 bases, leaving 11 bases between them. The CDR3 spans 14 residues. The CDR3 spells CASSVERSGNTIYF. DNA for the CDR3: TGTGCCAGCAGTGTGGAGAGGTCCGGAAACACCATATATTTT.

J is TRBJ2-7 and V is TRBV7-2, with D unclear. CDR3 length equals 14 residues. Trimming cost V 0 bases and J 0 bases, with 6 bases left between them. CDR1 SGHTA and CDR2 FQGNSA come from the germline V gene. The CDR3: CASSLAGFSYEQYF. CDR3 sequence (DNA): TGTGCCAGCAGCTTAGCCGGGTTCTCCTACGAGCAGTACTTC.

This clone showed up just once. CDR3 sequence reads: CASSLIGRARMNTEAFF. CDR3 nucleotide sequence: TGTGCCAGCAGCTTAATTGGCAGGGCGAGGATGAACACTGAAGCTTTCTTT. The rearrangement joins TRBV7-9 to TRBJ1-1; possibly TRBD1 for D (5 bases). Germline CDR1 and CDR2: SEHNR and FQNEAQ (reference sequence). V was pared by 2 bases and J by 0 bases, with 16 bases between. This CDR3 is built from 17 residues.

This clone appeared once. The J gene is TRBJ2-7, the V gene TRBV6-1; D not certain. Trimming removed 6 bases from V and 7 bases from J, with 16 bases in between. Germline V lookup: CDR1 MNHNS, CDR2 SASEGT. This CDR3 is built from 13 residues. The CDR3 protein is CASRETTFGEQYF. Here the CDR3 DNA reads TGTGCCAGCAGAGAGACGACCTTCGGAGAGCAGTACTTC.

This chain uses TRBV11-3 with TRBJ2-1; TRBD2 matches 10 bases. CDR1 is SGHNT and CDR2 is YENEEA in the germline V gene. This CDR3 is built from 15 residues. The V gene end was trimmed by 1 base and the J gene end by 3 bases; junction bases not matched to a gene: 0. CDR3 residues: CASSLGTSGYNEQFF. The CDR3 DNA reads TGTGCCAGCAGCTTAGGGACTAGCGGCTACAATGAGCAGTTCTTC.

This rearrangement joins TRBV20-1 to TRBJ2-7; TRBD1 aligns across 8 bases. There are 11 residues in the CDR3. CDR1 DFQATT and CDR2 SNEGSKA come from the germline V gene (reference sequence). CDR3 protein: CRAGQEYEQYF. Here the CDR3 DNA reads TGCAGGGCGGGACAGGAGTACGAGCAGTACTTC.

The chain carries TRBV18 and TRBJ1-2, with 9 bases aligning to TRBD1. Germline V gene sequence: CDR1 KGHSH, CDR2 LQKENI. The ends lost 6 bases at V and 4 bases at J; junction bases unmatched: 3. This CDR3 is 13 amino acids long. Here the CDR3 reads CASSPDRGYGYTF. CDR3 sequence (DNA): TGTGCCAGCTCTCCGGACAGGGGCTATGGCTACACCTTC.